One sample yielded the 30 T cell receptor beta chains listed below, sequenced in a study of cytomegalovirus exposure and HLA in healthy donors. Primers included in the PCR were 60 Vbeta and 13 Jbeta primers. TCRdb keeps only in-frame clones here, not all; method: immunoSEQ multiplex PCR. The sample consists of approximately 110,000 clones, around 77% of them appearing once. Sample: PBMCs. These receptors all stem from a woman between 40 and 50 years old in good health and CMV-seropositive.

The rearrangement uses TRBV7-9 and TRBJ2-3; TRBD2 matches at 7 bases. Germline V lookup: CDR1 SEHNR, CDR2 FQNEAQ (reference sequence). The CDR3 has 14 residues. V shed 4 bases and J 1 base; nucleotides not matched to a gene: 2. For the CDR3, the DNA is TGTGCCAGCAGCTCTGGGAGGGGCACAGATACGCAGTATTTT. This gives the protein CASSSGRGTDTQYF.

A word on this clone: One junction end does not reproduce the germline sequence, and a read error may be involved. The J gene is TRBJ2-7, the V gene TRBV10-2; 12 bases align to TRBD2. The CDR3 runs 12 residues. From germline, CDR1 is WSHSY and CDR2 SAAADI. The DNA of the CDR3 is TGCGCCAGCAGTGAGTTAGGACTAGCGGGAAACTTC. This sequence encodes CASSELGLAGNF.

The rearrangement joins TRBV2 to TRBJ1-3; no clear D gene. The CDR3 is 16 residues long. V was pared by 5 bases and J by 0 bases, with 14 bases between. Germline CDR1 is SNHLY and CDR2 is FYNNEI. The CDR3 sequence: CASSSDTFISGNTIYF. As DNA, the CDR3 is TGTGCCAGCAGTTCCGATACATTTATCTCTGGAAACACCATATATTTT.

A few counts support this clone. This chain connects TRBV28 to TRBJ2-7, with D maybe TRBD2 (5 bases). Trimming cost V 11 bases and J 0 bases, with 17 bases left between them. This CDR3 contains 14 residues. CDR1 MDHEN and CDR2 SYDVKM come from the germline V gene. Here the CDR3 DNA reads TGTGCCTCGAGACCGGGGTTCCTCTCCTACGAGCAGTACTTC. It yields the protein CASRPGFLSYEQYF.

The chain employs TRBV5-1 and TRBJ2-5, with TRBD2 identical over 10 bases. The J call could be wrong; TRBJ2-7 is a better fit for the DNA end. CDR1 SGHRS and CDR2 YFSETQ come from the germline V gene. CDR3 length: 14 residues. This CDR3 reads CASSPRAGGYEQYF. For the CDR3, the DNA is TGCGCCAGCAGCCCCCGAGCGGGAGGGTACGAGCAGTACTTC.

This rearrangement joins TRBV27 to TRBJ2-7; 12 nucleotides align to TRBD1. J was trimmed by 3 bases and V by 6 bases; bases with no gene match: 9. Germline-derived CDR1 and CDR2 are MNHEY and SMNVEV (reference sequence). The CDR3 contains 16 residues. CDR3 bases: TGTGCCAGCAGCCGGGACAGGGGGCTTGTTGGCTACGAGCAGTACTTC. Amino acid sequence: CASSRDRGLVGYEQYF.

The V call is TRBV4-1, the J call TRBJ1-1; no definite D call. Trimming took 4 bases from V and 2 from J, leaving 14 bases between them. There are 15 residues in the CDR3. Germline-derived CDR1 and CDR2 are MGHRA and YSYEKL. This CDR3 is CASSPPGKRNTEAFF. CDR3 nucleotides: TGCGCCAGCAGCCCACCGGGAAAGAGAAACACTGAAGCTTTCTTT.

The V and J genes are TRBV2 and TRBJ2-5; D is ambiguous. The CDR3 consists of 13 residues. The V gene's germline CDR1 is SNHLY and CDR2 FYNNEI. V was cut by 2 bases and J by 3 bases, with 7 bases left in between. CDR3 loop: CASSEFRKETQYF. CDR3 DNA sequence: TGTGCCAGCAGTGAATTCAGAAAAGAGACCCAGTACTTC.

Here the CDR3 reads CASSFSAGPSGANVLTF. CDR3 nucleotides: TGTGCCAGCAGTTTTAGTGCGGGACCCTCTGGGGCCAACGTCCTGACTTTC. The rearrangement joins TRBV27 to TRBJ2-6, with TRBD2 as a possible D gene (6 bases). The germline gives CDR1 MNHEY, CDR2 SMNVEV (reference sequence). Trimming left V 3 bases short and J 0 bases short, with 12 bases between. The CDR3 loop spans 17 amino acids.

CDR3 DNA: TGTGCCAGCAGTTTTGTTATCTTTGGGGGCGGGGGAAACACCATATATTTT. Amino acids: CASSFVIFGGGGNTIYF. The chain is built from TRBV28 and TRBJ1-3; D may be TRBD1 (6 bases). V dropped 3 bases and J dropped 4 bases, with 19 bases sitting between them. CDR3 length: 17 amino acids. Germline-derived CDR1 and CDR2 are MDHEN and SYDVKM.

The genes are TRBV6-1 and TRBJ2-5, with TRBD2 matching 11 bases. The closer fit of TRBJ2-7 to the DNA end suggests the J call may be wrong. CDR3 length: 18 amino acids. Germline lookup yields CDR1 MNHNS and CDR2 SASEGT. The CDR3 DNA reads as TGTGCCAGCAGTGAACGTACTAGCGGGAGTGTCGGGTCCTACGAGCAGTACTTC. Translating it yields CASSERTSGSVGSYEQYF.

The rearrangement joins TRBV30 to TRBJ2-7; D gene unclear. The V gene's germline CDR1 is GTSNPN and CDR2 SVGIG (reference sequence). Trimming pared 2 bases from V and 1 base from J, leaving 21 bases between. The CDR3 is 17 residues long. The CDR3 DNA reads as TGTGCCTGGAGTCCTGTCCCAGGCCGAACTGGTTCCTACGAGCAGTACTTC. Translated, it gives CAWSPVPGRTGSYEQYF. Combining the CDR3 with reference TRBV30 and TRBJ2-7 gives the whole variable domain SQTIHQWPATLVQPVGSPLSLECTVEGTSNPNLYWYRQAAGRGLQLLFYSVGIGQISSEVPQNLSASRPQDRQFILSSKKLLLSDSGFYLCAWSPVPGRTGSYEQYFGPGTRLTVT.

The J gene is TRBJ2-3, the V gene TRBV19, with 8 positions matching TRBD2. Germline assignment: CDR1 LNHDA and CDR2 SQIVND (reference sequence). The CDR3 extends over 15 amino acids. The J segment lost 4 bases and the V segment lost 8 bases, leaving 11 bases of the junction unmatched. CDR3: CASLNPGLGSDTQYF. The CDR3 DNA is TGTGCCAGTCTTAATCCGGGACTAGGCTCAGATACGCAGTATTTT.

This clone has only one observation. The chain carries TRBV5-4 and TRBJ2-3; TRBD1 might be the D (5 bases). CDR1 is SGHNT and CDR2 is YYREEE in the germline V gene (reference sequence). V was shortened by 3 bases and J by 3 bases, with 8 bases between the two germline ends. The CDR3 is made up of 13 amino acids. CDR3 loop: CASSSQGTDTQYF. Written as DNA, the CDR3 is TGTGCCAGCAGCTCCCAGGGAACAGATACGCAGTATTTT.

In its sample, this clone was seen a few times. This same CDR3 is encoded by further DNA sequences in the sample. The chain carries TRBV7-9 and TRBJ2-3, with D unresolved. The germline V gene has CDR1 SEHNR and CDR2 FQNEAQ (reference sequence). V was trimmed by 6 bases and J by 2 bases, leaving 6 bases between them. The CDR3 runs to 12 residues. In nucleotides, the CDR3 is TGTGCCAGCAGTCCATCCACAGATACGCAGTATTTT. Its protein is CASSPSTDTQYF. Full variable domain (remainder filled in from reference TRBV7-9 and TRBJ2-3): DTGVSQNPRHKITKRGQNVTFRCDPISEHNRLYWYRQTLGQGPEFLTYFQNEAQLEKSRLLSDRFSAERPKGSFSTLEIQRTEQGDSAMYLCASSPSTDTQYFGPGTRLTVL.

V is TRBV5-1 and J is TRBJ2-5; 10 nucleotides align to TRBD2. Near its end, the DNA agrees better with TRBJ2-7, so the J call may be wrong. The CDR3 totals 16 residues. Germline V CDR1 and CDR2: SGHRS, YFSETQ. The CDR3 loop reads CASSPTTSGATYEQYF. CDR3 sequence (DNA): TGCGCCAGCAGCCCGACAACTAGCGGGGCCACCTACGAGCAGTACTTC.

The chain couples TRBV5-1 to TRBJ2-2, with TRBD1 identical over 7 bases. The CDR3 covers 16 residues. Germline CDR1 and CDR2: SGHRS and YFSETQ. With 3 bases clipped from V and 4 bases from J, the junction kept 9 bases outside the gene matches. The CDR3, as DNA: TGCGCCAGCAGCTGGGGACAGCCTTATGCCACCGGGGAGCTGTTTTTT. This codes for CASSWGQPYATGELFF.

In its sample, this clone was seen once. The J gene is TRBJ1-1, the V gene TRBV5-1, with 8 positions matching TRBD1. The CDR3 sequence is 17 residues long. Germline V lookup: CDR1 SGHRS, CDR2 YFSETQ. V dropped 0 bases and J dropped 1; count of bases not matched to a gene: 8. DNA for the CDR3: TGCGCCAGCAGCTTGGGCCAGGGGGCATCCTCGAACACTGAAGCTTTCTTT. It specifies CASSLGQGASSNTEAFF.

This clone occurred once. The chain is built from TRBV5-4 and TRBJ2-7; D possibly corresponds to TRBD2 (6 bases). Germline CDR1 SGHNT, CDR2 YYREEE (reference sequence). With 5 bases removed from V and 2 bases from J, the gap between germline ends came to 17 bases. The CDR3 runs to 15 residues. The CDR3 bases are TGTGCCAGCAGTTCTGCCGGGACTGAACCCTACGAGCAGTACTTC. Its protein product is CASSSAGTEPYEQYF.

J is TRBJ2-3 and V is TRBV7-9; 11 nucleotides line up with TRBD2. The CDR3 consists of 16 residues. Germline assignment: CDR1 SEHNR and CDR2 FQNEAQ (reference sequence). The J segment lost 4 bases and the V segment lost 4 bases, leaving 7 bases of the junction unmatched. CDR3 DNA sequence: TGTGCCAGCAGCTCCGAACTGACTAGCGGGGCAGATACGCAGTATTTT. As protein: CASSSELTSGADTQYF.

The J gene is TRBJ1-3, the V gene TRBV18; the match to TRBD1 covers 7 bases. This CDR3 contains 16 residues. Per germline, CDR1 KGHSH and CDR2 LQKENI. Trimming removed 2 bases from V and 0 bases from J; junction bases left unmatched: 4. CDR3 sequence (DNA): TGTGCCAGCTCACCAGAGACAGGGAGCTCTGGAAACACCATATATTTT. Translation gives CASSPETGSSGNTIYF.

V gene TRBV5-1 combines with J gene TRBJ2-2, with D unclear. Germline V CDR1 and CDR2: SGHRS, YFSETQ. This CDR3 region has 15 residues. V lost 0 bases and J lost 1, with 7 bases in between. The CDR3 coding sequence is TGCGCCAGCAGCTTGGAGGCAGGGAACACCGGGGAGCTGTTTTTT. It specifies CASSLEAGNTGELFF.

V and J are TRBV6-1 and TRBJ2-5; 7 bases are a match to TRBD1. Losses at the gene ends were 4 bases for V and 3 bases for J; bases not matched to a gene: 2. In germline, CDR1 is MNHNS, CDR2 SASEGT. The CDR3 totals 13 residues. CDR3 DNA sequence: TGTGCCAGCAGTGGAGGGGGCAAAGAGACCCAGTACTTC. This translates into CASSGGGKETQYF.

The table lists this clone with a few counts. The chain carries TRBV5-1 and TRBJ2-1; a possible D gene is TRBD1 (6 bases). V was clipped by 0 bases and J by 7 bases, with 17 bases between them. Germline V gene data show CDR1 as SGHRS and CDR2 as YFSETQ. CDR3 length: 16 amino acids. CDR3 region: CASSLEGVSLRNEQFF. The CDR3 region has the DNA TGCGCCAGCAGCTTGGAGGGGGTTTCCCTCAGGAATGAGCAGTTCTTC.

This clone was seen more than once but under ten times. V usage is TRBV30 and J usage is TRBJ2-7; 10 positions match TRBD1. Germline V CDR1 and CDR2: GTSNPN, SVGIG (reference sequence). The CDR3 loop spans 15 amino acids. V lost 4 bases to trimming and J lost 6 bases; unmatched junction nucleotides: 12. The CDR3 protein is CAWTRQGALAFEQYF. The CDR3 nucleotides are TGTGCCTGGACCAGACAGGGGGCTTTGGCCTTCGAGCAGTACTTC.

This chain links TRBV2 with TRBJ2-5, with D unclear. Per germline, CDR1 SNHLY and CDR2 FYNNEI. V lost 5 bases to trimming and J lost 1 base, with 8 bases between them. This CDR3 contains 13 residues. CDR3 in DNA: TGTGCCAGCAGTAGAGAGCTCCAAGAGACCCAGTACTTC. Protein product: CASSRELQETQYF.

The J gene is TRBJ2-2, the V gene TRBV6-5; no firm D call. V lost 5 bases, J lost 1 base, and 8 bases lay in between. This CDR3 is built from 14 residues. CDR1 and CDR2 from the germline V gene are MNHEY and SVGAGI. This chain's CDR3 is CASSPRENTGELFF. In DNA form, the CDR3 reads TGTGCCAGCAGTCCCCGAGAGAACACCGGGGAGCTGTTTTTT.

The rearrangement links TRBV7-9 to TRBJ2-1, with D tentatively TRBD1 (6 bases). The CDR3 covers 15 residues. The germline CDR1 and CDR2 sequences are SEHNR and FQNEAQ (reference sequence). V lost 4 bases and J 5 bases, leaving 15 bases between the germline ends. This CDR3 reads CASSSKNRAHNEQFF. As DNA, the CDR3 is TGTGCCAGCAGCTCAAAGAACAGGGCCCACAATGAGCAGTTCTTC. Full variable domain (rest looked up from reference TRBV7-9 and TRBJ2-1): DTGVSQNPRHKITKRGQNVTFRCDPISEHNRLYWYRQTLGQGPEFLTYFQNEAQLEKSRLLSDRFSAERPKGSFSTLEIQRTEQGDSAMYLCASSSKNRAHNEQFFGPGTRLTVL.

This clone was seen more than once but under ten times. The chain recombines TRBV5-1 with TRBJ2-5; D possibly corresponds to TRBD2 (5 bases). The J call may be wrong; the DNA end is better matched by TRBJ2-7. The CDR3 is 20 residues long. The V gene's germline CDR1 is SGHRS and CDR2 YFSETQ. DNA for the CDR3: TGCGCCAGCAGCTTGGTTGTTTTAGGGTCGGACGGGAAGAGCTCCTACGAGCAGTACTTC. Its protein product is CASSLVVLGSDGKSSYEQYF.

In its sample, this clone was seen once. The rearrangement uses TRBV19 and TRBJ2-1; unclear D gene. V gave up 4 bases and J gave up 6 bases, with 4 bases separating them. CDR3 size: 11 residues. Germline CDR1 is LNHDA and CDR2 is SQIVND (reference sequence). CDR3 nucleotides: TGTGCCAGTAGTACCCGCAATGAGCAGTTCTTC. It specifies CASSTRNEQFF. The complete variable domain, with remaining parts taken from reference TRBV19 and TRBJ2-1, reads DGGITQSPKYLFRKEGQNVTLSCEQNLNHDAMYWYRQDPGQGLRLIYYSQIVNDFQKGDIAEGYSVSREKKESFPLTVTSAQKNPTAFYLCASSTRNEQFFGPGTRLTVL.